This T cell receptor beta chain was observed in a study of graft-versus-host responses after intestinal transplantation. Details on this clone: Antigen specificity is unknown.

Method: immunoSEQ multiplex PCR; TCRdb's copy keeps in-frame clones and lacks some. The sample consists of 100,000 or so clones, about 88% of them appearing once. This clonotype was sampled from a human donor who was the organ donor for an intestinal transplant. The sequenced sample was unstimulated CD4+ T cells sorted from spleen or lymph node cells, obtained before transplant.

The CDR3 bases are TGCGCCGCCTATCATCCACAGGGGGGCCCTAACTATGGCTACACCTTC. Protein: CAAYHPQGGPNYGYTF. The chain carries TRBV10-1 and TRBJ1-2, with 8 bases lining up with TRBD1. CDR1 is WNHNN and CDR2 is SYGVQD in the germline V gene (reference sequence). This CDR3 contains 16 residues. J lost 0 bases, V lost 11 bases, and 14 bases had no gene match.